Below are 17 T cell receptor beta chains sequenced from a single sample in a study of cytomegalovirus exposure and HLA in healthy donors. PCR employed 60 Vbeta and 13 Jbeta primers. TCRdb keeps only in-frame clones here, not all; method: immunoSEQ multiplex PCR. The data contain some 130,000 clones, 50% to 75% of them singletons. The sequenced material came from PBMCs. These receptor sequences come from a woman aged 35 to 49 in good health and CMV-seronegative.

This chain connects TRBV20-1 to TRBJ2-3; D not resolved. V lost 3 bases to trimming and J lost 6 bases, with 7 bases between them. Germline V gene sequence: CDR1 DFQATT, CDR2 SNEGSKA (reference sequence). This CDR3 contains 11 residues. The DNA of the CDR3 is TGCAGTGCTAGCTACTCGGATACGCAGTATTTT. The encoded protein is CSASYSDTQYF.

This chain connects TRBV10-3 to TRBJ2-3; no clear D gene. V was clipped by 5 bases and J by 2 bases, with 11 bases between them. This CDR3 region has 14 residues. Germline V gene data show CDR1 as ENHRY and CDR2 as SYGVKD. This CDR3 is CAISRRPDTDTQYF. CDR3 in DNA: TGTGCCATCAGTCGGCGGCCCGACACAGATACGCAGTATTTT.

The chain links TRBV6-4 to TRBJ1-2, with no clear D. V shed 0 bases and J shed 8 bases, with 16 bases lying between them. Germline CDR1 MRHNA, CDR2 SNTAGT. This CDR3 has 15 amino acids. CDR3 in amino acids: CASSDSSRERGGYTF. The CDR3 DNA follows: TGTGCCAGCAGTGACTCTTCCCGAGAGCGGGGAGGCTACACCTTC.

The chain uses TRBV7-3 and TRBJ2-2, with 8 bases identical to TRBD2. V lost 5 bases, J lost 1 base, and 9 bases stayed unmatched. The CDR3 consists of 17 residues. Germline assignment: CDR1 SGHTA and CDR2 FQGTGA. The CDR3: CASSPEQRGRNTGELFF. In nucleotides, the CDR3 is TGTGCCAGCAGCCCCGAACAGCGGGGGAGGAACACCGGGGAGCTGTTTTTT.

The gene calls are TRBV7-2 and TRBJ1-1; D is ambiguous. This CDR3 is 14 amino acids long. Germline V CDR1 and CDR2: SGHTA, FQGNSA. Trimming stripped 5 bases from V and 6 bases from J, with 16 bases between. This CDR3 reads CASSLPTPTAEAFF. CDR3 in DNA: TGTGCCAGCAGCCTACCAACCCCAACAGCTGAAGCTTTCTTT.

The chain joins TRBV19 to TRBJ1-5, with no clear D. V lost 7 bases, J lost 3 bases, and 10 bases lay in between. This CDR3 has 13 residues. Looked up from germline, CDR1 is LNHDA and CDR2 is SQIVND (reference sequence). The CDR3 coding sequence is TGTGCCAGTACCGGGGAGTTCAATCAGCCCCAGCATTTT. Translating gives CASTGEFNQPQHF.

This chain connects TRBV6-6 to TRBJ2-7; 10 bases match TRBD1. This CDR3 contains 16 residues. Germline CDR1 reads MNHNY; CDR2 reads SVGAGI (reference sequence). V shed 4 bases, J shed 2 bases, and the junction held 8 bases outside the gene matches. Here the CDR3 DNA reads TGTGCCAGCAGTTCCCCCGCCGGGACAGGGGCCTACGAGCAGTACTTC. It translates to CASSSPAGTGAYEQYF.

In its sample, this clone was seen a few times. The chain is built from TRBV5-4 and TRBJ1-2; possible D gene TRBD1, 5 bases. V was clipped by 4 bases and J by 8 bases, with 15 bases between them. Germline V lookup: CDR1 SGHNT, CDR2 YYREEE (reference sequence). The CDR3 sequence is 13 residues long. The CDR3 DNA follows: TGTGCCAGCAGCCCTTCCGGGGGTGGAGGCTACACCTTC. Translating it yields CASSPSGGGGYTF.

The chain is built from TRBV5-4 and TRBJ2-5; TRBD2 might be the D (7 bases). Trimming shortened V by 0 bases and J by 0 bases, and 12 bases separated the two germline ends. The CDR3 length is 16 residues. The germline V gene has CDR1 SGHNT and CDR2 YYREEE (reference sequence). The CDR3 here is CASSLGRGGDQETQYF. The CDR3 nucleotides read TGTGCCAGCAGCTTGGGTAGGGGGGGTGACCAAGAGACCCAGTACTTC.

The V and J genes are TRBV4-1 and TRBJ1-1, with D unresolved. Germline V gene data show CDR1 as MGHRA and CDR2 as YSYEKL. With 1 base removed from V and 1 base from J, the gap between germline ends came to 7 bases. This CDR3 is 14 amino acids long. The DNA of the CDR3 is TGCGCCAGCAGCCAAGGTGCAGGGAACACTGAAGCTTTCTTT. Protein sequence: CASSQGAGNTEAFF.

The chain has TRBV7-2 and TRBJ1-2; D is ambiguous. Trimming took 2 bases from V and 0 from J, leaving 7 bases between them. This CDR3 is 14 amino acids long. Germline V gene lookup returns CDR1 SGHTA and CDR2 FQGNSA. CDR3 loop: CASSLIPSNYGYTF. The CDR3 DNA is TGTGCCAGCAGCTTAATCCCTTCTAACTATGGCTACACCTTC.

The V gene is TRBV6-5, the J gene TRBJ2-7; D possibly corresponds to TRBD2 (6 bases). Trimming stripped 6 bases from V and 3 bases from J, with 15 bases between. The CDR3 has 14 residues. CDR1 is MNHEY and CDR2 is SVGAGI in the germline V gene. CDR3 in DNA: TGTGCCAGCAGACGACCCGGGGGTGGCTACGAGCAGTACTTC. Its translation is CASRRPGGGYEQYF.

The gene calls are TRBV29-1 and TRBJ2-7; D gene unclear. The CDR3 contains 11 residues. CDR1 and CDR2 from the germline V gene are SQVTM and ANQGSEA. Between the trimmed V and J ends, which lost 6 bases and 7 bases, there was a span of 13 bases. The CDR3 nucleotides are TGCAGCGTCGGAGAGGTGGTGGAGCAGTACTTC. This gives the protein CSVGEVVEQYF.

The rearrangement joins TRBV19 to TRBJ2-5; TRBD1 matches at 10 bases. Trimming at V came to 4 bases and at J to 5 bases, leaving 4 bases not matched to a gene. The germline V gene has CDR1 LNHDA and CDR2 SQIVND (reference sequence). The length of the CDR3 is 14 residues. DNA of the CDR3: TGTGCCAGTAGTAGGGGACAGGGGCCCGAGACCCAGTACTTC. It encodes CASSRGQGPETQYF.

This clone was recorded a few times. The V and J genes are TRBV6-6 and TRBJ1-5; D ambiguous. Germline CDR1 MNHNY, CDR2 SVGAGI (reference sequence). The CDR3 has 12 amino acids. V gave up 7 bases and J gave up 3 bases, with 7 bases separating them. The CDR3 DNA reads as TGTGCCAGCACCACAGACAATCAGCCCCAGCATTTT. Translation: CASTTDNQPQHF.

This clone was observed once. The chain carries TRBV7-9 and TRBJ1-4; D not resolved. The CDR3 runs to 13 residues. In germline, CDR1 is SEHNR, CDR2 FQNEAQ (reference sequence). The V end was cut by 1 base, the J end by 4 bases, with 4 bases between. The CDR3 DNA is TGTGCCAGCAGCTTAGACAGTAATGAAAAACTGTTTTTT. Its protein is CASSLDSNEKLFF.

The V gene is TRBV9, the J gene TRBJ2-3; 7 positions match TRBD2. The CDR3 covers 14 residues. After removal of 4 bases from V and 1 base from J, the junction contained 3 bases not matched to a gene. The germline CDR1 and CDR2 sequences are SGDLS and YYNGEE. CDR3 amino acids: CASSKAGRTDTQYF. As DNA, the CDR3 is TGTGCCAGCAGCAAAGCGGGGCGCACAGATACGCAGTATTTT.